The 25 T cell receptor beta chains below were found in one sample sequenced in a study of T cell changes during pregnancy in multiple sclerosis. Here immunoSEQ multiplex PCR was the method, and the copy in TCRdb shows in-frame clones only, minus some. The data hold fewer than 60,000 clones, with about 92% observed a single time. Sample: CD4+ T cells from peripheral blood mononuclear cells, taken after pregnancy. The source is a female donor with multiple sclerosis, enrolled in a pregnancy study.

V usage is TRBV10-3 and J usage is TRBJ2-5; the D is unclear. The CDR3 loop spans 14 amino acids. The V end was cut by 0 bases, the J end by 5 bases, with 10 bases between. Germline lookup yields CDR1 ENHRY and CDR2 SYGVKD. CDR3 amino acids: CAISESLRTETQYF. DNA for the CDR3: TGTGCCATCAGTGAGTCTCTCAGAACCGAGACCCAGTACTTC.

V gene TRBV30 combines with J gene TRBJ1-2, with 9 bases identical to TRBD1. The germline gives CDR1 GTSNPN, CDR2 SVGIG (reference sequence). Trimming cost V 5 bases and J 6 bases; bases outside gene matches: 22. The CDR3 totals 18 residues. As DNA, the CDR3 is TGTGCCTGGGGGACAGGGACTACTGTATTCTCCGGGGCGGATGGCTACACCTTC. This gives the protein CAWGTGTTVFSGADGYTF.

The V call is TRBV10-2, the J call TRBJ1-5; D uncertain. CDR3 length: 14 residues. Trimming stripped 0 bases from V and 11 bases from J, with 14 bases between. Germline V gene data show CDR1 as WSHSY and CDR2 as SAAADI. The CDR3 bases are TGCGCCAGCAGTGAGTCGAAGTGGTCCGGGGCCCAGCATTTT. As protein: CASSESKWSGAQHF.

The CDR3 region has the DNA TGTGCCAGCAGCTTGACAGGGCCCGGGGAGCTGTTTTTT. Protein sequence: CASSLTGPGELFF. V is TRBV25-1 and J is TRBJ2-2; 7 bases align to TRBD1. The J segment lost 6 bases and the V segment lost 6 bases, leaving 4 bases of the junction unmatched. This CDR3 region has 13 residues. Germline V gene data show CDR1 as MGHDK and CDR2 as SYGVNS.

V is TRBV10-3 and J is TRBJ1-1; 10 bases match TRBD1. Per the germline V gene, CDR1 is ENHRY and CDR2 is SYGVKD. The V and J ends lost 10 bases and 1 base, in that order; junction bases with no gene match: 9. The CDR3 loop spans 15 amino acids. As DNA, the CDR3 is TGTGCCACATTGGGACAGGGGCCGGCGAACACTGAAGCTTTCTTT. This translates into CATLGQGPANTEAFF.

CDR3 residues: CASSPPGTGRETQYF. In nucleotides, the CDR3 is TGTGCCAGCAGTCCCCCAGGGACAGGGAGAGAGACCCAGTACTTC. The chain has TRBV27 and TRBJ2-5, with TRBD1 identical over 9 bases. The trim removed 5 bases at V and 4 bases at J, leaving 8 bases unmatched. CDR1 is MNHEY and CDR2 is SMNVEV in the germline V gene (reference sequence). The CDR3 spans 15 residues.

This chain uses TRBV5-1 with TRBJ2-7, with TRBD1 matching 12 bases. Germline-derived CDR1 and CDR2 are SGHRS and YFSETQ. Trimming removed 3 bases from V and 7 bases from J; junction bases left unmatched: 5. CDR3 length: 14 residues. The CDR3 nucleotides read TGCGCCAGCAGCTGGGGACAGGGGGCATATGAGCAGTACTTC. Its protein is CASSWGQGAYEQYF.

A remark on this clone: One end of the junction does not line up with germline, which may come from a read error. The V call is TRBV5-5, the J call TRBJ1-5; TRBD1 matches at 9 bases. The CDR3 runs to 16 residues. Germline V gene lookup returns CDR1 SGHKS and CDR2 YYEKEE (reference sequence). The chain's CDR3 is CASSPSGTGSTQPQHF. CDR3 DNA sequence: TGTGCCAGCAGCCCGTCTGGGACAGGGAGCACTCAGCCCCAGCATTTT.

This clone was seen just once. J is TRBJ2-5 and V is TRBV11-2, with 8 bases identical to TRBD2. CDR1 is SGHAT and CDR2 is FQNNGV in the germline V gene. J was trimmed by 5 bases and V by 1 base; bases with no gene match: 9. The CDR3 has 16 amino acids. CDR3 in amino acids: CASSLGVRGGTETQYF. CDR3 DNA sequence: TGTGCCAGCAGCTTAGGAGTTCGGGGGGGTACGGAGACCCAGTACTTC.

The CDR3 region has the DNA TGTGCCAGCAGCTCCCAGGACAGGTTCTATTATGGCTACACCTTC. Translation: CASSSQDRFYYGYTF. The chain has TRBV7-3 and TRBJ1-2; 7 bases map to TRBD1. Germline assignment: CDR1 SGHTA and CDR2 FQGTGA. This CDR3 is built from 15 residues. The V gene end was trimmed by 4 bases and the J gene end by 5 bases; junction bases not matched to a gene: 10.

This rearrangement joins TRBV6-5 to TRBJ1-3; tentatively, D is TRBD1 (5 bases). Per germline, CDR1 MNHEY and CDR2 SVGAGI. CDR3 length equals 12 residues. V was shortened by 6 bases and J by 14 bases, with 17 bases between the two germline ends. The chain's CDR3 is CASRNTPGHVYF. CDR3 nucleotides: TGTGCCAGCAGGAACACCCCCGGACACGTATATTTT.

The V and J genes are TRBV11-3 and TRBJ2-1; the match to TRBD2 covers 7 bases. This CDR3 contains 16 residues. Trimming removed 1 base from V and 1 base from J; junction bases left unmatched: 4. Germline CDR1 SGHNT, CDR2 YENEEA. In DNA form, the CDR3 reads TGTGCCAGCAGCTTAGGCGGACTAGGGTCCTACAATGAGCAGTTCTTC. It codes for CASSLGGLGSYNEQFF.

The chain carries TRBV2 and TRBJ1-2, with TRBD1 as a possible D gene (6 bases). CDR1 and CDR2 from the germline V gene are SNHLY and FYNNEI. V was trimmed by 4 bases and J by 8 bases, leaving 17 bases between them. This CDR3 has 14 amino acids. The CDR3 region has the DNA TGTGCCAGCAGTGTAGGCCAGGGGTTTCAGGGCTACACCTTC. Translation gives CASSVGQGFQGYTF.

This sequence joins TRBV2 and TRBJ1-1; the D gene is possibly TRBD1 (5 bases). The CDR3 length is 14 residues. Germline V CDR1 and CDR2: SNHLY, FYNNEI. The V gene lost 5 bases and the J gene lost 0 bases, with 10 bases spanning the gap. The CDR3 spells CASSFRALNTEAFF. The CDR3 nucleotides read TGTGCCAGCAGTTTCAGGGCCTTGAACACTGAAGCTTTCTTT.

The genes are TRBV19 and TRBJ1-5; D is unresolved. Germline lookup yields CDR1 LNHDA and CDR2 SQIVND (reference sequence). The CDR3 is 15 amino acids. The germline V and J ends were trimmed by 6 bases and 1 base, with 13 bases remaining between them. The DNA of the CDR3 is TGTGCCAGTAGGCCCCGGGGTACAAGCAATCAGCCCCAGCATTTT. Its protein is CASRPRGTSNQPQHF.

The chain combines TRBV28 with TRBJ1-4, with 10 bases matching TRBD1. J gave up 5 bases and V 4 bases, and 4 bases lay outside the gene matches. Germline V CDR1 and CDR2: MDHEN, SYDVKM. The CDR3 runs 15 residues. CDR3 coding DNA: TGTGCCAGCAGTTCGTCGGGACAGGGGAATGAAAAACTGTTTTTT. It is translated as CASSSSGQGNEKLFF.

The rearrangement joins TRBV11-3 to TRBJ2-5; 11 nucleotides align to TRBD1. CDR3 length: 15 amino acids. Germline V gene lookup returns CDR1 SGHNT and CDR2 YENEEA. The V segment lost 4 bases and the J segment 4 bases; nucleotides outside the gene matches: 5. The CDR3 loop reads CASSSGTGGSETQYF. The CDR3 DNA is TGTGCCAGCAGCTCCGGGACAGGGGGGTCAGAGACCCAGTACTTC.

In DNA form, the CDR3 reads TGCGCCAGCAGCCAAGGGGCTTCGGGGTCAAGGAGAGATGGCTACACCTTC. This sequence encodes CASSQGASGSRRDGYTF. The rearrangement joins TRBV4-3 to TRBJ1-2, with D hard to call. V was shortened by 1 base and J by 6 bases, with 21 bases between the two germline ends. This CDR3 is 17 amino acids long. In germline, CDR1 is LGHNA, CDR2 YSLEER.

The chain links TRBV5-1 to TRBJ2-1; D ambiguous. V dropped 5 bases and J dropped 2 bases, with 8 bases sitting between them. Germline V gene lookup returns CDR1 SGHRS and CDR2 YFSETQ. This CDR3 comprises 13 residues. CDR3 protein: CASRGSTYNEQFF. CDR3 sequence (DNA): TGCGCCAGCAGGGGCAGCACCTACAATGAGCAGTTCTTC.

This clone was picked up a small number of times. V and J are TRBV2 and TRBJ1-1; TRBD1 agrees at 8 bases. Germline CDR1 SNHLY, CDR2 FYNNEI. The ends lost 6 bases at V and 6 bases at J; junction bases unmatched: 9. This CDR3 has 14 amino acids. CDR3: CASRLTGAVPEAFF. The CDR3, as DNA: TGTGCCAGCAGGCTGACAGGGGCCGTGCCTGAAGCTTTCTTT.

This chain uses TRBV30 with TRBJ2-2, with D unclear. Trimming removed 2 bases from V and 1 base from J, with 14 bases in between. This CDR3 contains 16 residues. Germline CDR1 and CDR2: GTSNPN and SVGIG (reference sequence). The CDR3 coding sequence is TGTGCCTGGAGTCTAATATTTGCAGGGAACACCGGGGAGCTGTTTTTT. This codes for CAWSLIFAGNTGELFF.

The chain recombines TRBV7-6 with TRBJ2-7; a possible D gene is TRBD1 (7 bases). CDR1 is SGHVS and CDR2 is FNYEAQ in the germline V gene. The ends were cut back, 5 bases at V and 3 bases at J, with 17 bases in the middle. The CDR3 runs 15 residues. The CDR3 loop reads CASSPRGPGGYEQYF. The CDR3 bases are TGTGCCAGCAGCCCACGGGGGCCAGGGGGCTACGAGCAGTACTTC.

This chain links TRBV5-1 with TRBJ1-6; TRBD1 might be the D (6 bases). This CDR3 contains 15 residues. Germline CDR1 and CDR2: SGHRS and YFSETQ. V lost 7 bases to trimming and J lost 5 bases, with 16 bases between them. Written as DNA, the CDR3 is TGCGCCAGCCATCGGACAGAGGGGGATAATTCACCCCTCCACTTT. This gives the protein CASHRTEGDNSPLHF.

This clone has only one observation. V and J are TRBV5-1 and TRBJ1-2; D is possibly TRBD1 (6 bases). Germline assignment: CDR1 SGHRS and CDR2 YFSETQ. This CDR3 contains 16 residues. V was shortened by 1 base and J by 4 bases, with 17 bases between the two germline ends. The CDR3 protein is CASSLKEGGQSYGYTF. CDR3 nucleotide sequence: TGCGCCAGCAGCTTGAAAGAGGGGGGGCAGAGCTATGGCTACACCTTC. Complete variable domain (other parts from reference TRBV5-1 and TRBJ1-2): KAGVTQTPRYLIKTRGQQVTLSCSPISGHRSVSWYQQTPGQGLQFLFEYFSETQRNKGNFPGRFSGRQFSNSRSEMNVSTLELGDSALYLCASSLKEGGQSYGYTFGSGTRLTVV.

V gene TRBV11-2 combines with J gene TRBJ1-1; a possible D gene is TRBD1 (5 bases). The CDR3 contains 15 residues. Trimming left V 1 base short and J 4 bases short, with 13 bases between. From germline, CDR1 is SGHAT and CDR2 FQNNGV. The CDR3 protein is CASSLVLGGFTEAFF. The CDR3 DNA is TGTGCCAGCAGCTTAGTATTGGGGGGGTTCACTGAAGCTTTCTTT. Drawing the rest from reference TRBV11-2 and TRBJ1-1, the complete variable domain is EAGVAQSPRYKIIEKRQSVAFWCNPISGHATLYWYQQILGQGPKLLIQFQNNGVVDDSQLPKDRFSAERLKGVDSTLKIQPAKLEDSAVYLCASSLVLGGFTEAFFGQGTRLTVV.